Sequencing of this TCR beta chain was carried out in a study of shared clonotypes between healthy human individuals. For the study at large: Aged between 18 and 49, the donors were two women and a few men. Findings of the study overall: The study generally estimated greater richness for naive than memory subsets.

The repertoire was sequenced with immunoSEQ multiplex PCR; TCRdb's copy has only in-frame clones and lacks some. The top ten hold 1.4% of the sample, which has 950,000 to 1,300,000 clones, about 80% seen once. This clone was seen more than once but under ten times. Its antigen is as yet unknown. The TCR originated in a man between 18 and 29 years old in good health. The sequenced material came from memory CD4+ T cells sorted from blood. Subset reported: CD45RA-negative fraction.

CDR3 DNA: TGTGCCGGAACAGGACAGGGGAATTACAATGAGCAGTTCTTC. Translating it yields CAGTGQGNYNEQFF. The chain employs TRBV2 and TRBJ2-1, with 9 positions matching TRBD1. J was trimmed by 4 bases and V by 11 bases; bases with no gene match: 9. The CDR3 spans 14 residues. The germline CDR1 and CDR2 sequences are SNHLY and FYNNEI.